This section outlines one T cell receptor (beta chain) sequence together with its context. Combining a sample-barcoded 5' primer with a J-beta primer mix, a second PCR ran for roughly 7 to 12 cycles. All samples gave at least 2.5 million CDR3-containing paired-end reads. Via MiXCR, TCRdb re-called the 5' RACE reads, giving one row per CDR3 protein. The data show about 1.6 million distinct CDR3 sequences, roughly a third seen once. For every donor, a draw yielded around 10 milliliters of peripheral blood. Isolation recovered at least 6.5 million PBMCs from every sample. The CDR3 is 17 amino acids. Between the trimmed V and J ends, which lost 1 base and 2 bases, there was a span of 17 bases. From germline, CDR1 is LNHNV and CDR2 YYDKDF (reference sequence). This sample stems from a study of blood T cells in healthy people across ages. Study at large: About one barcoded beta molecule per two T cells was the capture yield of template switching.

This TCR derives from a young woman in good health. Material for sequencing was blood. V is TRBV15 and J is TRBJ2-5, with D possibly called TRBD1 or TRBD2 (5 bases each). The CDR3: CATSRGRDVGSQETQYF. DNA for the CDR3: TGTGCCACCAGCAGAGGAAGGGACGTTGGATCTCAAGAGACCCAGTACTTC.